Listed below are T cell receptor beta chains from one sample, sequenced in a study of T cell changes during pregnancy in multiple sclerosis. Data came from immunoSEQ multiplex PCR; TCRdb stores just in-frame clones and leaves some out. Here the sample spans tens of thousands of clones, around 92% being singletons. The starting material was CD4+ T cells from peripheral blood mononuclear cells, obtained in the third trimester of pregnancy. The receptors shown here come from a female donor with multiple sclerosis, enrolled in a pregnancy study. The CDR3 runs from the conserved cysteine through the conserved F or W. D genes are given only for firm matches. Size is stated for part of the rows, as once, few or many counts, or as a class when the clone is expanded.

v_gene	j_gene	abundance	d_gene	CDR3aa	CDR3nt
TRBV7-8	TRBJ2-6	NA	TRBD1	CASSFGTAGANVLTF	TGTGCCAGCAGCTTCGGGACAGCTGGGGCCAACGTCCTGACTTTC
TRBV5-1	TRBJ2-5	NA	TRBD1	CASSLEDRGETQYF	TGCGCCAGCAGCTTGGAAGACAGGGGTGAGACCCAGTACTTC
TRBV4-1	TRBJ2-7	NA	NA	CASSQSRRGTYEQYF	TGCGCCAGCAGCCAAAGTCGGCGGGGCACCTACGAGCAGTACTTC
TRBV5-1	TRBJ2-7	NA	TRBD2	CASSLAGGEDEQYF	TGCGCCAGCAGCTTGGCCGGGGGGGAGGACGAGCAGTACTTC
TRBV28	TRBJ1-1	NA	NA	CASRGGGDTEAFF	TGTGCCAGCAGGGGAGGGGGAGACACTGAAGCTTTCTTT
TRBV5-6	TRBJ2-1	NA	TRBD1	CASSPRQGDEQFF	TGTGCCAGCAGCCCAAGACAGGGCGATGAGCAGTTCTTC
TRBV7-8	TRBJ1-3	once	NA	CASSPYSGGNTIYF	TGTGCCAGCAGCCCCTATAGCGGTGGAAACACCATATATTTT
TRBV9	TRBJ2-1	NA	TRBD2	CASSQGLAGVGNEQFF	TGTGCCAGCAGCCAAGGGCTAGCGGGAGTGGGTAATGAGCAGTTCTTC
TRBV7-3	TRBJ1-1	NA	TRBD1	CASSLHSGTGDAEAFF	TGTGCCAGCAGCCTCCACTCCGGGACAGGGGACGCTGAAGCTTTCTTT
TRBV10-3	TRBJ2-7	NA	TRBD2	CAMGTSGRYEQYF	TGTGCCATGGGGACTAGCGGGAGGTACGAGCAGTACTTC
TRBV5-4	TRBJ2-7	NA	TRBD2	CASSALAGGVEQYF	TGTGCCAGCAGCGCACTAGCGGGAGGGGTCGAGCAGTACTTC
TRBV30	TRBJ2-3	NA	TRBD1	CAWSTGGADTQYF	TGTGCCTGGAGTACAGGGGGTGCAGATACGCAGTATTTT
TRBV9	TRBJ2-1	NA	TRBD2	CASSGERGYNEQFF	TGTGCCAGCAGCGGGGAGCGGGGGTACAATGAGCAGTTCTTC
TRBV6-5	TRBJ2-7	once	TRBD2	CASRRSGSSYEQYF	TGTGCCAGCAGACGTAGCGGGAGCTCCTACGAGCAGTACTTC
TRBV5-4	TRBJ2-5	NA	NA	CASSWAKETQYF	TGTGCCAGCAGCTGGGCTAAAGAGACCCAGTACTTC
TRBV29-1	TRBJ2-5	once	TRBD1	CSMTDRGSRETQYF	TGCAGCATGACCGACAGGGGAAGTCGGGAGACCCAGTACTTC
TRBV19	TRBJ2-1	few	NA	CASNREDNLLNEQFF	TGTGCCAGTAATAGGGAGGACAATCTCCTCAATGAGCAGTTCTTC
TRBV5-4	TRBJ1-1	few	NA	CASSLDRVGVTEAFF	TGTGCCAGCAGCTTGGACAGGGTTGGTGTCACTGAAGCTTTCTTT
TRBV5-5	TRBJ2-2	NA	TRBD1	CASSRTGGINTGELFF	TGTGCCAGCAGCAGAACAGGGGGGATAAACACCGGGGAGCTGTTTTTT
TRBV18	TRBJ1-1	few	NA	CASSPAIGENTEAFF	TGTGCCAGCTCACCAGCCATTGGAGAGAACACTGAAGCTTTCTTT
TRBV19	TRBJ2-2	NA	NA	CASRAEGPGELFF	TGTGCCAGTAGAGCGGAAGGGCCCGGGGAGCTGTTTTTT
TRBV5-1	TRBJ2-1	NA	TRBD2	CASRTSSFYNEQFF	TGCGCCAGTAGGACTAGCTCCTTCTACAATGAGCAGTTCTTC
TRBV23-1	TRBJ2-1	once	NA	CASSHREWYNEQFF	TGCGCCAGCAGTCACCGGGAGTGGTACAATGAGCAGTTCTTC
TRBV6-6	TRBJ2-7	NA	TRBD1	CASSKTGNYEQYF	TGTGCCAGCAGTAAGACAGGGAACTACGAGCAGTACTTC
TRBV11-3	TRBJ2-3	NA	NA	CASSLDTRGNTQYF	TGTGCCAGCAGCTTAGACACGAGGGGGAATACGCAGTATTTT
TRBV18	TRBJ2-3	NA	NA	CASSPGQPGTDTQYF	TGTGCCAGCTCACCAGGACAGCCTGGGACAGATACGCAGTATTTT
TRBV30	TRBJ2-1	NA	NA	CAWSPQYNEQFF	TGTGCCTGGTCCCCACAGTACAATGAGCAGTTCTTC
TRBV30	TRBJ1-5	NA	TRBD1	CAWSSGGNQPQHF	TGTGCCTGGAGCTCAGGGGGGAATCAGCCCCAGCATTTT
TRBV29-1	TRBJ2-7	NA	TRBD2	CSVLPAGGRVYEQYF	TGCAGCGTCCTCCCAGCGGGGGGTCGGGTTTACGAGCAGTACTTC
TRBV4-1	TRBJ1-4	NA	NA	CASSHAGQILGEKLFF	TGCGCCAGCAGCCATGCTGGACAGATACTAGGGGAAAAACTGTTTTTT
TRBV4-1	TRBJ1-5	NA	TRBD1	CASSQGARQGGNQPQHF	TGCGCCAGCAGCCAAGGGGCCCGACAGGGAGGCAATCAGCCCCAGCATTTT
TRBV14	TRBJ1-3	NA	NA	CASILAGINSGNTIYF	TGTGCCAGCATCCTTGCGGGAATCAACTCTGGAAACACCATATATTTT
TRBV10-3	TRBJ2-1	NA	TRBD2	CAISEFSGRAYNEQFF	TGTGCCATCAGTGAGTTTAGCGGGAGGGCCTATAATGAGCAGTTCTTC
TRBV18	TRBJ2-3	NA	TRBD2	CASSLGLAGEDTQYF	TGTGCCAGCTCACTGGGACTAGCGGGAGAAGATACGCAGTATTTT
TRBV28	TRBJ1-1	NA	TRBD1	CASRSSGTDRTLGAFF	TGTGCCAGCAGGTCCAGTGGGACAGATAGAACTTTGGGAGCTTTCTTT
TRBV6-1	TRBJ2-2	NA	TRBD1	CASSRDRAGELFF	TGTGCCAGCAGCCGTGACAGGGCCGGGGAGCTGTTTTTT
TRBV27	TRBJ2-7	NA	TRBD2	CASSGLAGSGSHEQYF	TGTGCCAGCAGTGGGCTAGCGGGAAGCGGGTCCCACGAGCAGTACTTC
TRBV27	TRBJ2-1	NA	TRBD2	CASSLGTSGRGVYNEQFF	TGTGCCAGCAGTTTGGGGACTAGCGGGAGGGGGGTCTACAATGAGCAGTTCTTC
TRBV11-2	TRBJ1-5	once	NA	CASSLGGYSNQPQHF	TGTGCCAGCAGCTTAGGGGGCTATAGCAATCAGCCCCAGCATTTT
TRBV6-5	TRBJ1-5	NA	NA	CASSYSPGVNQPQHF	TGTGCCAGCAGTTACTCCCCCGGGGTGAATCAGCCCCAGCATTTT
TRBV5-4	TRBJ2-5	NA	TRBD2	CASSLEEREITQYF	TGTGCCAGCAGCTTGGAGGAGCGGGAGATTACCCAGTACTTC
TRBV28	TRBJ2-7	NA	NA	CASTRGWYEQYF	TGTGCCAGCACCCGGGGGTGGTACGAGCAGTACTTC
TRBV30	TRBJ2-1	NA	NA	CAWRQQSYNEQFF	TGTGCCTGGAGGCAACAATCGTACAATGAGCAGTTCTTC
TRBV27	TRBJ1-4	NA	TRBD1	CASSSTGATGEKLFF	TGTGCCAGCAGTTCTACAGGGGCCACGGGCGAAAAACTGTTTTTT
TRBV7-3	TRBJ2-3	NA	TRBD2	CASSLGSSGSTDTQYF	TGTGCCAGCAGCTTAGGGAGTAGCGGGAGCACAGATACGCAGTATTTT
TRBV5-4	TRBJ2-5	NA	NA	CASSTGGLREETQYF	TGTGCCAGCAGCACCGGAGGTCTAAGAGAAGAGACCCAGTACTTC
TRBV21-1	TRBJ2-1	NA	NA	CASSKGGLAGVLYEQFF	TGTGCCAGCAGCAAAGGGGGGCTAGCGGGGGTACTTTATGAGCAGTTCTTC
TRBV18	TRBJ2-3	NA	NA	CASSGPWPDTQYF	TGTGCCAGCTCAGGTCCTTGGCCAGATACGCAGTATTTT
TRBV4-1	TRBJ1-5	NA	NA	CASSQYAAPAFSNQPQHF	TGCGCCAGCAGCCAGTATGCGGCCCCGGCGTTTAGCAATCAGCCCCAGCATTTT
TRBV10-3	TRBJ2-7	NA	TRBD2	CAIRRLADSYEQYF	TGTGCCATCAGAAGACTAGCGGACTCCTACGAGCAGTACTTC